Sequencing of this T cell receptor (beta chain) was carried out in a study of neoadjuvant anti-PD-1 for oral cavity cancer. This CDR3 comprises 15 residues. V dropped 3 bases and J dropped 5; count of bases not matched to a gene: 5. Germline V gives CDR1 SGDLS, CDR2 YYNGEE. To note about this clone: Its matching antigen is unknown.

General study points: Each response group had just a few patients in TCR analyses. Post-nivolumab, blood T cell clonality was significantly elevated in non-responders.

Profiling relied on immunoSEQ multiplex PCR, and the TCRdb table lists in-frame clones only, not all of them. The table has approximately 15,000 clones, nearly 70% seen once. Patients had newly diagnosed, untreated stage II-IVA oral cavity squamous cell carcinoma. The V call is TRBV9, the J call TRBJ2-5; 12 nucleotides line up with TRBD2. The sequenced sample was PBMCs, obtained before nivolumab (anti-PD-1) treatment. The receptor was isolated from a person aged 40 to 85 with oral cavity squamous cell carcinoma. The CDR3 DNA reads TGTGCCAGCAGCGCTAGCGGGAGGGCCGTTGAGACCCAGTACTTC. Translating it yields CASSASGRAVETQYF.